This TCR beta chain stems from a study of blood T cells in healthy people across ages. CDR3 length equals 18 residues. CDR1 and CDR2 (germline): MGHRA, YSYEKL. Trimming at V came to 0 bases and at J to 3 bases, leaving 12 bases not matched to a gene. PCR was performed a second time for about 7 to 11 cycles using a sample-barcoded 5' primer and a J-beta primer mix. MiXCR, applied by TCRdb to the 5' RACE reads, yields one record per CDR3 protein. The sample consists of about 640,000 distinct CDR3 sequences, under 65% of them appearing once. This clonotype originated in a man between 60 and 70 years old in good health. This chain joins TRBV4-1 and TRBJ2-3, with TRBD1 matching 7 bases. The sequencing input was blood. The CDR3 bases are TGCGCCAGCAGCCAAGATGCCGGGACAGCTTCTAGTACAGATACGCAGTATTTT. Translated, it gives CASSQDAGTASSTDTQYF.